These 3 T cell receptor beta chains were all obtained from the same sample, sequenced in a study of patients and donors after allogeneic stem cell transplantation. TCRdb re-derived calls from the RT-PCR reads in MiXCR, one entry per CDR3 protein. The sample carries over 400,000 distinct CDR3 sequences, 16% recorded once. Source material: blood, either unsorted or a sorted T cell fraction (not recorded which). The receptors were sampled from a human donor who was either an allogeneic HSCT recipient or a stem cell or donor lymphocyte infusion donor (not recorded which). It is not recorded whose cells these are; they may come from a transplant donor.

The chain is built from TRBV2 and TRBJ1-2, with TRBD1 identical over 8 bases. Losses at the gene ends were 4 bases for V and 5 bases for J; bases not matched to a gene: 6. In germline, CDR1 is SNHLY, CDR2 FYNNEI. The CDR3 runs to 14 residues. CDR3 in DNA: TGTGCCAGCAGTGCTTTAACAGGGGGGTATGGCTACACCTTC. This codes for CASSALTGGYGYTF.

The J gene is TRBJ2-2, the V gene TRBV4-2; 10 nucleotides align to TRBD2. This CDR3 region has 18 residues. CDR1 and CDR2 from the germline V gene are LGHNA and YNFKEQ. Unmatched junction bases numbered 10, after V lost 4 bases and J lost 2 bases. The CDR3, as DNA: TGTGCCAGCAGCCCCCTAGCGGGAGTTCCCCTAAACACCGGGGAGCTGTTTTTT. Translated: CASSPLAGVPLNTGELFF.

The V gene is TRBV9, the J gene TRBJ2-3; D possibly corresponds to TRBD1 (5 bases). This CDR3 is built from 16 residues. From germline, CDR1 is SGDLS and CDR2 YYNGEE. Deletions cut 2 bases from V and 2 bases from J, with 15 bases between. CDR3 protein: CASSVDGRTNTDTQYF. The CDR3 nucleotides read TGTGCCAGCAGCGTCGATGGAAGGACAAACACAGATACGCAGTATTTT.